Shown below are 29 T cell receptor beta chains from a single sample sequenced in a study of beta chain features in type 1 diabetes. As every portion of the isolated RNA was reverse transcribed, the sequencing read expressed TCRB transcripts. Generated by immunoSEQ multiplex PCR, the TCRdb table keeps only in-frame clones and is missing some. The table records fewer than 900,000 clones, roughly 16% of them present only once. Sequenced material: naive CD4+ T cells from blood. The receptor source for this set is a woman under 30 in good health.

This clone has more than one count but fewer than ten. The identical CDR3 is also encoded by other nucleotide sequences in the sample. This chain uses TRBV20-1 with TRBJ1-2; D call uncertain. Between the trimmed V and J ends, which lost 3 bases and 5 bases, there was a span of 7 bases. This CDR3 is built from 11 residues. The germline gives CDR1 DFQATT, CDR2 SNEGSKA (reference sequence). The CDR3 sequence: CSASPSYGYTF. The CDR3 region has the DNA TGCAGTGCTAGCCCCTCGTATGGCTACACCTTC.

The V and J genes are TRBV5-1 and TRBJ2-7; 10 nucleotides align to TRBD2. There are 15 residues in the CDR3. Germline V gene data show CDR1 as SGHRS and CDR2 as YFSETQ. V was clipped by 1 base and J by 2 bases; unmatched bases: 3. CDR3 in DNA: TGCGCCAGCAGCTTGCTAGCGGGAGTCACCTACGAGCAGTACTTC. This sequence encodes CASSLLAGVTYEQYF. Full variable domain (remainder filled in from reference TRBV5-1 and TRBJ2-7): KAGVTQTPRYLIKTRGQQVTLSCSPISGHRSVSWYQQTPGQGLQFLFEYFSETQRNKGNFPGRFSGRQFSNSRSEMNVSTLELGDSALYLCASSLLAGVTYEQYFGPGTRLTVT.

Only a few counts were recorded for this clone. At one boundary the junction diverges from the germline segment, which might be a read error. The rearrangement joins TRBV6-5 to TRBJ2-7; D tentatively fits TRBD1 or TRBD2 (5 bases each). The length of the CDR3 is 12 residues. In germline, CDR1 is MNHEY, CDR2 SVGAGI. The CDR3 loop is CAISPGPYEQYF. The CDR3 bases are TGTGCCATCAGTCCGGGGCCTTACGAGCAGTACTTC.

This clone has a handful of counts. The chain recombines TRBV29-1 with TRBJ2-3, with 7 bases matching TRBD2. Germline V gene data show CDR1 as SQVTM and CDR2 as ANQGSEA. The V segment lost 4 bases and the J segment 7 bases; nucleotides outside the gene matches: 11. The CDR3 covers 14 residues. This CDR3 is CSVAPGRDGNTQYF. The CDR3 region has the DNA TGCAGCGTTGCCCCGGGGAGGGACGGGAATACGCAGTATTTT.

The J gene is TRBJ2-7, the V gene TRBV7-9; 7 bases match TRBD2. The germline V gene encodes CDR1 SEHNR and CDR2 FQNEAQ (reference sequence). With V trimmed by 5 bases and J by 4 bases, 14 bases remained unmatched. This CDR3 comprises 16 residues. Here the CDR3 DNA reads TGTGCCAGCAGCCGACCTAGCGGCCTCTCCTTTTACGAGCAGTACTTC. The encoded protein is CASSRPSGLSFYEQYF.

This clone has only a few counts. The chain joins TRBV19 to TRBJ2-1; 9 positions match TRBD1. The CDR3 contains 14 residues. V lost 4 bases and J lost 8; bases outside the gene matches: 6. The germline gives CDR1 LNHDA, CDR2 SQIVND (reference sequence). The CDR3 sequence: CASSKPQGAYEQFF. CDR3 sequence (DNA): TGTGCCAGTAGTAAGCCACAGGGGGCGTATGAGCAGTTCTTC.

The chain combines TRBV14 with TRBJ2-7; TRBD2 matches 9 bases. The CDR3 is 23 amino acids. The junction had 24 bases not matched to a gene; V was cut back by 0 bases and J by 0 bases. Germline V gives CDR1 SGHDN, CDR2 FVKESK. This CDR3 is CASSQDSWTGTASGRHPSYEQYF. The CDR3 nucleotides are TGTGCCAGCAGCCAAGATTCTTGGACCGGGACAGCAAGCGGGAGGCATCCCTCCTACGAGCAGTACTTC. Full variable domain (remainder filled in from reference TRBV14 and TRBJ2-7): EAGVTQFPSHSVIEKGQTVTLRCDPISGHDNLYWYRRVMGKEIKFLLHFVKESKQDESGMPNNRFLAERTGGTYSTLKVQPAELEDSGVYFCASSQDSWTGTASGRHPSYEQYFGPGTRLTVT.

This chain uses TRBV2 with TRBJ2-1; 9 bases match TRBD2. Looked up from germline, CDR1 is SNHLY and CDR2 is FYNNEI. V trimming: 3 bases; J trimming: 3 bases; junction bases outside the gene matches: 3. This CDR3 comprises 15 residues. This CDR3 is CASSDSGSRYNEQFF. In DNA form, the CDR3 reads TGTGCCAGCAGTGATAGCGGGAGTCGCTACAATGAGCAGTTCTTC.

For the CDR3, the DNA is TGTGCCAGCAGTGAAGGGACAGGGGCGCCCAACCAAGAGACCCAGTACTTC. It encodes CASSEGTGAPNQETQYF. This chain links TRBV2 with TRBJ2-5; 9 nucleotides match TRBD1. The CDR3 is made up of 17 amino acids. V lost 1 base and J lost 0; bases outside the gene matches: 6. Germline loops: CDR1 SNHLY, CDR2 FYNNEI. Combining the CDR3 with reference TRBV2 and TRBJ2-5 gives the whole variable domain EPEVTQTPSHQVTQMGQEVILRCVPISNHLYFYWYRQILGQKVEFLVSFYNNEISEKSEIFDDQFSVERPDGSNFTLKIRSTKLEDSAMYFCASSEGTGAPNQETQYFGPGTRLLVL.

This chain links TRBV28 with TRBJ1-4; no reliable D call. V lost 6 bases to trimming and J lost 0 bases, with 14 bases between them. The CDR3 is 16 amino acids. The germline gives CDR1 MDHEN, CDR2 SYDVKM. CDR3 residues: CASRSGSIATNEKLFF. DNA of the CDR3: TGTGCCAGCAGGTCCGGATCTATAGCAACTAATGAAAAACTGTTTTTT.

This clone has more than one count but fewer than ten. J is TRBJ1-2 and V is TRBV5-8; maybe TRBD1 (6 bases). The CDR3 is made up of 15 amino acids. Germline V gives CDR1 SGHTS, CDR2 YDEGEE. The V end lost 0 bases, the J end lost 7 bases, and 16 bases lay between the germline ends. This CDR3 is CASSLANRGFPGYTF. The CDR3 DNA follows: TGTGCCAGCAGCTTGGCTAATAGGGGGTTTCCTGGCTACACCTTC.

The genes are TRBV5-6 and TRBJ2-5; TRBD2 agrees at 14 bases. The CDR3 is 17 amino acids. Per the germline V gene, CDR1 is SGHDT and CDR2 is YYEEEE. Germline trimming cut 5 bases from V and 6 bases from J; bases unmatched to any gene: 12. The CDR3 region has the DNA TGTGCCAGCAGTACGGGACTAGCGGGAGTCTCGGGGAAGACCCAGTACTTC. Amino acids: CASSTGLAGVSGKTQYF.

J is TRBJ2-5 and V is TRBV5-1, with D tentatively TRBD1 or TRBD2 (5 bases each). V gave up 4 bases and J gave up 5 bases, with 18 bases separating them. Germline V gene data show CDR1 as SGHRS and CDR2 as YFSETQ. The CDR3 extends over 15 amino acids. CDR3 sequence reads: CASSREWGLKETQYF. The CDR3 DNA reads as TGCGCCAGCAGCAGGGAGTGGGGCCTCAAGGAGACCCAGTACTTC.

In this sample, this clone turned up a few times. The rearrangement joins TRBV6-6 to TRBJ2-7; the D gene is possibly TRBD2 (6 bases). Germline CDR1 and CDR2: MNHNY and SVGAGI (reference sequence). The ends were cut back, 2 bases at V and 5 bases at J, with 16 bases in the middle. The CDR3 extends over 15 amino acids. The CDR3 DNA reads as TGTGCCAGCAGTTACGGGGGACTCGCTCTTAACGAGCAGTACTTC. Translating gives CASSYGGLALNEQYF.

The chain joins TRBV18 to TRBJ2-7, with TRBD2 identical over 11 bases. The CDR3 is made up of 16 amino acids. The V gene end was trimmed by 2 bases and the J gene end by 6 bases; junction bases not matched to a gene: 9. Germline V gene data show CDR1 as KGHSH and CDR2 as LQKENI. CDR3: CASSPISGRGLGEQYF. CDR3 nucleotides: TGTGCCAGCTCACCAATTAGCGGGAGGGGGCTCGGCGAGCAGTACTTC. Complete variable domain (other parts from reference TRBV18 and TRBJ2-7): NAGVMQNPRHLVRRRGQEARLRCSPMKGHSHVYWYRQLPEEGLKFMVYLQKENIIDESGMPKERFSAEFPKEGPSILRIQQVVRGDSAAYFCASSPISGRGLGEQYFGPGTRLTVT.

This chain links TRBV18 with TRBJ2-1; 8 bases agree with TRBD2. The CDR3 extends over 18 amino acids. J was trimmed by 0 bases and V by 6 bases; bases with no gene match: 13. Looked up from germline, CDR1 is KGHSH and CDR2 is LQKENI. DNA for the CDR3: TGTGCCAGCTCCTCACTCACGGGGGGGCCGAGCTCCTACAATGAGCAGTTCTTC. As protein: CASSSLTGGPSSYNEQFF. Complete variable domain (other parts from reference TRBV18 and TRBJ2-1): NAGVMQNPRHLVRRRGQEARLRCSPMKGHSHVYWYRQLPEEGLKFMVYLQKENIIDESGMPKERFSAEFPKEGPSILRIQQVVRGDSAAYFCASSSLTGGPSSYNEQFFGPGTRLTVL.

This chain joins TRBV7-9 and TRBJ1-2, with D hard to call. The V end lost 3 bases, the J end lost 7 bases, and 18 bases lay between the germline ends. The length of the CDR3 is 15 residues. The germline gives CDR1 SEHNR, CDR2 FQNEAQ (reference sequence). CDR3 loop: CASSFAGSVPTGYTF. In DNA form, the CDR3 reads TGTGCCAGCAGCTTCGCCGGTTCCGTCCCCACTGGCTACACCTTC. The full variable domain, completed using reference TRBV7-9 and TRBJ1-2, is DTGVSQNPRHKITKRGQNVTFRCDPISEHNRLYWYRQTLGQGPEFLTYFQNEAQLEKSRLLSDRFSAERPKGSFSTLEIQRTEQGDSAMYLCASSFAGSVPTGYTFGSGTRLTVV.

The rearrangement links TRBV6-5 to TRBJ1-2; D perhaps matches TRBD1 (5 bases). Germline CDR1 and CDR2: MNHEY and SVGAGI. The CDR3 length is 16 residues. Trimming left V 2 bases short and J 3 bases short, with 16 bases between. CDR3 loop: CASSYRGASGYYGYTF. In DNA form, the CDR3 reads TGTGCCAGCAGTTACAGAGGGGCCTCGGGGTACTATGGCTACACCTTC.

This clone was seen a few times. The J gene is TRBJ2-7, the V gene TRBV5-1, with D perhaps TRBD1 (6 bases). The germline gives CDR1 SGHRS, CDR2 YFSETQ. CDR3 length equals 15 residues. V was shortened by 4 bases and J by 5 bases, with 19 bases between the two germline ends. The CDR3, as DNA: TGCGCCAGCAGCCGCTTCGGGACACTTCGGCACGAGCAGTACTTC. This gives the protein CASSRFGTLRHEQYF. Drawing the rest from reference TRBV5-1 and TRBJ2-7, the complete variable domain is KAGVTQTPRYLIKTRGQQVTLSCSPISGHRSVSWYQQTPGQGLQFLFEYFSETQRNKGNFPGRFSGRQFSNSRSEMNVSTLELGDSALYLCASSRFGTLRHEQYFGPGTRLTVT.

The chain combines TRBV28 with TRBJ1-1, with TRBD1 identical over 9 bases. Trimming at V came to 4 bases and at J to 4 bases, leaving 7 bases not matched to a gene. Germline-derived CDR1 and CDR2 are MDHEN and SYDVKM. The CDR3 totals 15 residues. The CDR3 nucleotides are TGTGCCAGCAGTTGGGGCGGACAGGGGCGCACTGAAGCTTTCTTT. It encodes CASSWGGQGRTEAFF.

This clone has a handful of counts. This sequence joins TRBV5-6 and TRBJ2-5, with 7 bases fitting TRBD1. Germline V lookup: CDR1 SGHDT, CDR2 YYEEEE. The CDR3 consists of 15 residues. V shed 4 bases and J 6 bases; nucleotides not matched to a gene: 12. CDR3 region: CASSHGTVRSKTQYF. CDR3 in DNA: TGTGCCAGCAGCCACGGGACAGTTAGAAGCAAGACCCAGTACTTC.

This clone was observed a few times. The CDR3 DNA reads as TGCGCCAGCAGCCGAGACAGGGAAGGCAAGCAGTACTTC. This translates into CASSRDREGKQYF. The rearrangement joins TRBV5-1 to TRBJ2-7, with 7 bases identical to TRBD1. The CDR3 runs to 13 residues. Trimming took 4 bases from V and 8 from J; bases not matched to a gene: 9. Germline assignment: CDR1 SGHRS and CDR2 YFSETQ.

This clone was counted a few times. The chain combines TRBV5-1 with TRBJ1-2; 7 positions agree with TRBD1. Losses at the gene ends were 4 bases for V and 5 bases for J; bases not matched to a gene: 2. Germline V gene sequence: CDR1 SGHRS, CDR2 YFSETQ. CDR3 length: 12 residues. Written as DNA, the CDR3 is TGCGCCAGCAGCGAGGGGGCATATGGCTACACCTTC. It is translated as CASSEGAYGYTF.

V gene TRBV25-1 combines with J gene TRBJ2-5; 11 bases are a match to TRBD2. The CDR3 is made up of 18 amino acids. Unmatched junction bases numbered 7, after V lost 1 base and J lost 0 bases. In germline, CDR1 is MGHDK, CDR2 SYGVNS. This chain's CDR3 is CASSEFPSGLADQETQYF. As DNA, the CDR3 is TGTGCCAGCAGTGAATTCCCGTCGGGACTAGCGGACCAAGAGACCCAGTACTTC.

The chain uses TRBV6-5 and TRBJ1-1; D is uncertain. The germline CDR1 and CDR2 sequences are MNHEY and SVGAGI. V was pared by 6 bases and J by 0 bases, with 8 bases between. CDR3 length equals 13 residues. CDR3 coding DNA: TGTGCCAGCAGCCAGCGGATGAACACTGAAGCTTTCTTT. Protein sequence: CASSQRMNTEAFF.

The V gene is TRBV6-6, the J gene TRBJ2-7; tentatively, D is TRBD1 (6 bases). CDR1 is MNHNY, CDR2 SVGAGI, per germline (reference sequence). V was cut by 8 bases and J by 3 bases, with 14 bases left in between. The CDR3 covers 13 residues. The CDR3 sequence is CASLQRTDYEQYF. CDR3 sequence (DNA): TGTGCCAGCTTACAAAGGACAGACTACGAGCAGTACTTC.

In this sample, this clone turned up a few times. This chain joins TRBV5-4 and TRBJ2-3; TRBD2 agrees at 13 bases. Trimming removed 5 bases from V and 4 bases from J; junction bases left unmatched: 7. CDR3 length equals 16 residues. Per the germline V gene, CDR1 is SGHNT and CDR2 is YYREEE (reference sequence). CDR3 sequence (DNA): TGTGCCAGCAGGGGGAGGACTAGCGGGAGCTCAGATACGCAGTATTTT. Protein product: CASRGRTSGSSDTQYF.

This clone was recorded a few times. The rearrangement joins TRBV28 to TRBJ1-2; D is unclear. This CDR3 has 13 residues. V lost 6 bases and J lost 5, with 13 bases in between. Germline V gene lookup returns CDR1 MDHEN and CDR2 SYDVKM. In nucleotides, the CDR3 is TGTGCCAGCAGAGTAAGGGAGGTGTATGGCTACACCTTC. Translation: CASRVREVYGYTF.

The V and J genes are TRBV9 and TRBJ2-7; TRBD2 is a possible D gene (6 bases). This CDR3 spans 14 amino acids. Trimming removed 4 bases at V and 3 bases at J, with 14 bases between. CDR1 is SGDLS and CDR2 is YYNGEE in the germline V gene. The CDR3 DNA is TGTGCCAGCAGCCGTAACCGGGAGAACTACGAGCAGTACTTC. This sequence encodes CASSRNRENYEQYF.